One sample yielded the 28 T cell receptor beta chains listed below, sequenced in a study of Graves' ophthalmopathy and Graves' hyperthyroidism. Amplification from RNA transcripts yielded the TCR beta CDR3 regions. An initial RT-PCR round employing HTBI primers preceded a second-round multiplex PCR. TCRdb used MiXCR to reprocess the multiplex PCR reads, holding one entry per CDR3 protein. The sample has approximately 1.2 million distinct CDR3 sequences; roughly two fifths are singletons. The sequenced material came from peripheral blood or thyroid tissue (not recorded which). These receptors were collected from an adult man with Graves' hyperthyroidism.

This chain joins TRBV7-8 and TRBJ2-5; no definite D call. V gave up 4 bases and J gave up 5 bases, with 14 bases separating them. CDR1 and CDR2 from the germline V gene are SGHVS and FQNEAQ. The CDR3 extends over 14 amino acids. CDR3 in DNA: TGTGCCAGCAGCTCCGGACGGCCCTTGGAGACCCAGTACTTC. Its translation: CASSSGRPLETQYF.

The chain joins TRBV7-2 to TRBJ2-2; 9 bases line up with TRBD1. This CDR3 contains 17 residues. Trimming cost V 5 bases and J 9 bases; bases outside gene matches: 16. Germline V gene data show CDR1 as SGHTA and CDR2 as FQGNSA. Here the CDR3 reads CASSDTGTGMILRELFF. CDR3 in DNA: TGTGCCAGCAGCGACACCGGGACAGGGATGATTCTACGGGAGCTGTTTTTT.

On this clonotype itself: A read error may be the cause here, since a much bigger clone is one base away. The V gene is TRBV10-3, the J gene TRBJ1-2; D not certain. The CDR3 has 12 residues. Germline V gene data show CDR1 as ENHRY and CDR2 as SYGVKD. V dropped 3 bases and J dropped 4 bases, with 6 bases sitting between them. In DNA form, the CDR3 reads TGTGCCATCAGTGACAGAATCTATGGCTACACCTTC. It specifies CAISDRIYGYTF.

This clonotype was found a few times. CDR3 in amino acids: CASSQDRGVTGELFF. The DNA for the CDR3 is TGCGCCAGCAGCCAAGATCGAGGGGTCACCGGGGAGCTGTTTTTT. This chain links TRBV4-3 with TRBJ2-2; D is tentatively TRBD1 or TRBD2 (5 bases each). The germline V gene encodes CDR1 LGHNA and CDR2 YSLEER. The length of the CDR3 is 15 residues. The germline V and J ends were trimmed by 0 bases and 4 bases, with 9 bases remaining between them.

This clonotype was recorded many times. The rearrangement joins TRBV7-9 to TRBJ2-7, with TRBD2 identical over 7 bases. Germline assignment: CDR1 SEHNR and CDR2 FQNEAQ (reference sequence). The CDR3 contains 14 residues. V was pared by 5 bases and J by 6 bases, with 10 bases of the junction left unmatched. CDR3 sequence: CASSPGTISSEQYF. CDR3 DNA: TGTGCCAGCAGCCCCGGGACTATTTCGTCCGAGCAGTACTTC.

This clonotype showed up many times. The rearrangement uses TRBV10-3 and TRBJ1-1; D is uncertain. V shed 8 bases and J shed 4 bases, with 14 bases lying between them. CDR1 is ENHRY and CDR2 is SYGVKD in the germline V gene. This CDR3 is 13 amino acids long. The CDR3 loop reads CAIGWDFGTEAFF. The CDR3 DNA is TGTGCCATCGGGTGGGATTTCGGCACTGAAGCTTTCTTT.

In this sample, this clonotype turned up many times. The gene calls are TRBV24-1 and TRBJ2-5, with TRBD1 matching 8 bases. Germline CDR1 and CDR2: KGHDR and SFDVKD. The V and J ends lost 4 bases and 2 bases, in that order; junction bases with no gene match: 11. This CDR3 is 17 amino acids long. CDR3: CATSDLPGQENQETQYF. CDR3 nucleotide sequence: TGTGCCACCAGTGACTTACCGGGACAGGAAAATCAAGAGACCCAGTACTTC.

To note about this clonotype: A read error is likely, as this CDR3 ends without the conserved phenylalanine or tryptophan. The limits of the CDR3 on the DNA are not certain, so only TCRdb's listed CDR3 is given. The rearrangement uses TRBV11-2 and TRBJ2-5; no DNA check was done on the table's D call, TRBD1. The germline V gene has CDR1 SGHAT and CDR2 FQNNGV. The CDR3 sequence runs 9 residues, both termini included. CDR3 amino acids: CASSPLISV.

V usage is TRBV7-3 and J usage is TRBJ2-2; TRBD2 is a possible D gene (6 bases). Germline V lookup: CDR1 SGHTA, CDR2 FQGTGA. This CDR3 has 16 residues. V gave up 5 bases and J gave up 2 bases, with 15 bases separating them. The CDR3: CASSPRVSGNTGELFF. CDR3 sequence (DNA): TGTGCCAGCAGCCCCCGTGTTAGCGGAAACACCGGGGAGCTGTTTTTT.

About this clonotype: This may arise from a read error, as a much more abundant clone is one base away. V is TRBV10-3 and J is TRBJ1-6, with 7 bases fitting TRBD1. Germline lookup yields CDR1 ENHRY and CDR2 SYGVKD. Trimming cost V 7 bases and J 6 bases; bases outside gene matches: 9. This CDR3 has 15 residues. The CDR3 nucleotides are TGTGCCATCACCCCCAGACAGGGCGGTAATTCACCCCTCCACTTT. Translating it yields CAITPRQGGNSPLHF.

This clonotype was counted ten times or more. This chain uses TRBV19 with TRBJ1-2; 8 nucleotides line up with TRBD1. Germline V CDR1 and CDR2: LNHDA, SQIVND (reference sequence). This CDR3 is 14 amino acids long. The trim removed 3 bases at V and 8 bases at J, leaving 8 bases unmatched. In nucleotides, the CDR3 is TGTGCCAGTAGTATCCAGGGGGCCCGCTACGGCTACACCTTC. Amino acid sequence: CASSIQGARYGYTF.

V is TRBV6-5 and J is TRBJ2-7; D is uncertain. V lost 0 bases and J lost 8, with 5 bases in between. The length of the CDR3 is 11 residues. Germline CDR1 MNHEY, CDR2 SVGAGI. Here the CDR3 reads CASSYSLQQYF. As DNA, the CDR3 is TGTGCCAGCAGTTACTCGTTGCAGCAGTACTTC.

This clonotype was seen more than once but under ten times. The V gene is TRBV12-3 or TRBV12-4, the J gene TRBJ2-7; 7 bases are shared with TRBD1. The CDR3 is 14 amino acids. The junction had 11 bases not matched to a gene; V was cut back by 7 bases and J by 5 bases. The CDR3 DNA follows: TGTGCCAGCACCTATGACAGGGTCTACAACGAGCAGTACTTC. This sequence encodes CASTYDRVYNEQYF.

This clonotype was observed many times. The V and J genes are TRBV7-2 and TRBJ2-7; a weak D match, TRBD1 (6 bases). V dropped 5 bases and J dropped 6 bases, with 17 bases sitting between them. Germline lookup yields CDR1 SGHTA and CDR2 FQGNSA. This CDR3 comprises 14 residues. In nucleotides, the CDR3 is TGTGCCAGCAGCCCGTTACAGGGAATTGGCGAGCAGTACTTC. It yields the protein CASSPLQGIGEQYF.

This clonotype was seen ten or more times. The chain couples TRBV24-1 to TRBJ2-2; D remains unclear. The CDR3 has 17 residues. With 5 bases removed from V and 0 bases from J, the gap between germline ends came to 15 bases. Germline CDR1 reads KGHDR; CDR2 reads SFDVKD. The CDR3: CATSVGPPETNTGELFF. The CDR3 DNA follows: TGTGCCACCAGTGTAGGACCCCCAGAAACGAACACCGGGGAGCTGTTTTTT.

The chain employs TRBV9 and TRBJ2-7; D is ambiguous. The germline V gene encodes CDR1 SGDLS and CDR2 YYNGEE. CDR3 length equals 12 residues. Between the trimmed V and J ends, which lost 5 bases and 2 bases, there was a span of 8 bases. This chain's CDR3 is CASSDFPYEQYF. DNA of the CDR3: TGTGCCAGCAGTGATTTCCCCTACGAGCAGTACTTC. The whole variable domain, filled in from reference TRBV9 and TRBJ2-7, reads DSGVTQTPKHLITATGQRVTLRCSPRSGDLSVYWYQQSLDQGLQFLIQYYNGEERAKGNILERFSAQQFPDLHSELNLSSLELGDSALYFCASSDFPYEQYFGPGTRLTVT.

This clonotype was found a few times. V usage is TRBV6-2 or TRBV6-3 and J usage is TRBJ1-5; 8 nucleotides agree with TRBD1. The CDR3 covers 13 residues. CDR1 MNHEY and CDR2 SVGEGT come from the germline V gene. V dropped 6 bases and J dropped 6; count of bases not matched to a gene: 4. CDR3 DNA sequence: TGTGCCAGCAGCGACAGGGGAGTTCAGCCCCAGCATTTT. Translated: CASSDRGVQPQHF.

The chain employs TRBV6-5 and TRBJ2-7; 7 bases fit TRBD2. Germline-derived CDR1 and CDR2 are MNHEY and SVGAGI. The CDR3 length is 14 residues. V gave up 4 bases and J gave up 2 bases; unmatched junction bases: 5. For the CDR3, the DNA is TGTGCCAGCAGTTCACTAGCGCCAGCCTACGAGCAGTACTTC. Translated, it gives CASSSLAPAYEQYF.

In this sample, this clonotype turned up many times. The chain carries TRBV7-8 and TRBJ1-1; D is undetermined. The germline V gene encodes CDR1 SGHVS and CDR2 FQNEAQ. The CDR3 is made up of 14 amino acids. V dropped 1 base and J dropped 5 bases, with 11 bases sitting between them. The CDR3 is CASSLEWSETEAFF. CDR3 in DNA: TGTGCCAGCAGCTTAGAGTGGAGTGAGACTGAAGCTTTCTTT.

The V gene is TRBV15, the J gene TRBJ1-5, with 7 bases lining up with TRBD1. In germline, CDR1 is LNHNV, CDR2 YYDKDF (reference sequence). The CDR3 consists of 15 residues. V lost 8 bases, J lost 0 bases, and 7 bases stayed unmatched. CDR3: CATSGGAYSNQPQHF. The CDR3 DNA is TGTGCCACCTCAGGGGGTGCATATAGCAATCAGCCCCAGCATTTT.

V is TRBV6-5 and J is TRBJ1-5, with unresolved D. Trimming pared 6 bases from V and 6 bases from J, leaving 9 bases between. Germline CDR1 MNHEY, CDR2 SVGAGI. This CDR3 contains 12 residues. The CDR3 loop reads CASRRVSQPQHF. DNA of the CDR3: TGTGCCAGCAGGAGGGTGAGTCAGCCCCAGCATTTT.

The chain joins TRBV15 to TRBJ1-5; a weak D match, TRBD1 (6 bases). There are 15 residues in the CDR3. Germline loops: CDR1 LNHNV, CDR2 YYDKDF (reference sequence). V was pared by 3 bases and J by 3 bases, with 12 bases between. As DNA, the CDR3 is TGTGCCACCAGCAGCGAGGGGGGTGACAATCAGCCCCAGCATTTT. Protein sequence: CATSSEGGDNQPQHF.

Remarks on this clonotype: This clone may be a read error of a much larger clone one base away. V and J are TRBV11-2 and TRBJ2-5; D not certain. V lost 4 bases and J 3 bases, leaving 15 bases between the germline ends. Germline CDR1 is SGHAT and CDR2 is FQNNGV. This CDR3 has 15 amino acids. CDR3: CASSSVNSPKETQYF. CDR3 DNA: TGTGCCAGCAGCTCTGTGAACAGCCCGAAAGAGACCCAGTACTTC.

This clonotype was seen a handful of times. V is TRBV28 and J is TRBJ2-2; unclear D gene. Germline values: CDR1 MDHEN, CDR2 SYDVKM. The V end lost 7 bases, the J end lost 7 bases, and 13 bases lay between the germline ends. CDR3 size: 13 residues. CDR3 bases: TGTGCCAGCACTTATGGGGTTGGCGGGGAGCTGTTTTTT. Protein product: CASTYGVGGELFF.

CDR3 bases: TGTGCCAGCAGCCGCCCGGGACAGGGGAGAAGGGAGACCCAGTACTTC. It codes for CASSRPGQGRRETQYF. The chain recombines TRBV5-5 with TRBJ2-5; TRBD1 matches at 10 bases. J lost 5 bases, V lost 4 bases, and 11 bases had no gene match. The CDR3 consists of 16 residues. CDR1 SGHKS and CDR2 YYEKEE come from the germline V gene (reference sequence).

There are many counts of this clonotype. This chain joins TRBV9 and TRBJ1-5, with a weak D call TRBD1 (5 bases). The V and J ends lost 1 base and 8 bases respectively, with 19 bases between them. Germline V gives CDR1 SGDLS, CDR2 YYNGEE. The CDR3 loop spans 16 amino acids. CDR3 amino acids: CASSVNPDGGLEPQHF. In DNA, the CDR3 is TGTGCCAGCAGCGTAAATCCGGACGGGGGTTTGGAGCCCCAGCATTTT. Together with reference TRBV9 and TRBJ1-5, the CDR3 gives the full variable domain: DSGVTQTPKHLITATGQRVTLRCSPRSGDLSVYWYQQSLDQGLQFLIQYYNGEERAKGNILERFSAQQFPDLHSELNLSSLELGDSALYFCASSVNPDGGLEPQHFGDGTRLSIL.

This clonotype has at least ten counts. The chain combines TRBV9 with TRBJ1-6, with D tentatively TRBD1 (6 bases). CDR1 and CDR2 (germline): SGDLS, YYNGEE. Trimming shortened V by 3 bases and J by 9 bases, and 13 bases separated the two germline ends. CDR3 length equals 14 residues. For the CDR3, the DNA is TGTGCCAGCAGCGAACAGGGATTCGGTTCACCCCTCCACTTT. Translation: CASSEQGFGSPLHF.

This clonotype came up many times. This sequence joins TRBV5-4 and TRBJ2-7; 7 nucleotides agree with TRBD2. This CDR3 contains 14 residues. The germline V gene has CDR1 SGHNT and CDR2 YYREEE (reference sequence). The junction had 10 bases not matched to a gene; V was cut back by 4 bases and J by 6 bases. DNA of the CDR3: TGTGCCAGCAGCCCCGGACTAGGTTCACGCGAGCAGTACTTC. Protein sequence: CASSPGLGSREQYF.